The 2 T cell receptor beta chains below all came from one sample that was sequenced in a study of Ad26.COV2.S vaccination and SARS-CoV-2 variants. Assay: immunoSEQ multiplex PCR; the TCRdb copy retains only in-frame clones and omits some. The sample yields a few hundred thousand clones, approximately 83% seen once. Treatment here: some 19 received Ad26.COV2.S at low or high dose, single or two shots; about 5 received placebo; per-sample allocation not given. Samples analyzed were those drawn on day 63 after the first vaccine or placebo injection. The sample consisted of peripheral blood, taken in a trial of Ad26.COV2.S vaccine versus placebo. These receptors were collected from a person between 18 and 65 years old who received the Ad26.COV2.S COVID-19 vaccine or a placebo.

In its sample, this clone was seen a few times. V usage is TRBV5-1 and J usage is TRBJ1-3; 7 nucleotides agree with TRBD1. The germline V gene encodes CDR1 SGHRS and CDR2 YFSETQ. The CDR3 has 15 amino acids. J was trimmed by 6 bases and V by 4 bases; bases with no gene match: 10. CDR3: CASSPTGLFENTIYF. In DNA form, the CDR3 reads TGCGCCAGCAGCCCGACAGGGTTGTTTGAAAACACCATATATTTT.

Only one count was recorded for this clone. The chain carries TRBV10-3 and TRBJ2-7; 10 bases map to TRBD1. V was pared by 10 bases and J by 7 bases, with 16 bases of the junction left unmatched. Germline-derived CDR1 and CDR2 are ENHRY and SYGVKD. The CDR3 consists of 15 residues. The DNA of the CDR3 is TGTGCCACCGGACGACAGGGGGCGCGGGAAGGAGAGCAGTACTTC. Translated: CATGRQGAREGEQYF.